This entry is about one T cell receptor (beta chain). Its antigen is as yet unknown. It was at deep level that the assay was run. Libraries were prepared by immunoSEQ multiplex PCR; TCRdb keeps only in-frame clonotypes and omits some of them. The data hold about a million clones, with approximately 76% observed a single time. The data belong to a study of shared clonotypes between healthy human individuals. The overall study: Aged 18 to 49, the donors were a couple of women and three men. Study-wide findings and caveats: Sharing across four donors was highest in naive CD4 (roughly 5%) and lowest in memory CD8 (about 0.4%).

Germline V lookup: CDR1 SGHRS, CDR2 YFSETQ. The CDR3 has 12 residues. Germline trimming cut 6 bases from V and 5 bases from J; bases unmatched to any gene: 2. Division of CD4+ cells produced a CD45RA+ naive subset and a CD45RA-negative memory subset. The receptor was derived from a young man in good health. V and J are TRBV5-1 and TRBJ2-7, with 10 bases aligning to TRBD2. The sequenced sample was memory CD4+ T cells sorted from blood. Subset described: CD45RA-negative fraction. The CDR3 is CASKREGNEQYF. CDR3 sequence (DNA): TGCGCCAGCAAGCGGGAGGGGAACGAGCAGTACTTC. The full variable domain, completed using reference TRBV5-1 and TRBJ2-7, is KAGVTQTPRYLIKTRGQQVTLSCSPISGHRSVSWYQQTPGQGLQFLFEYFSETQRNKGNFPGRFSGRQFSNSRSEMNVSTLELGDSALYLCASKREGNEQYFGPGTRLTVT.